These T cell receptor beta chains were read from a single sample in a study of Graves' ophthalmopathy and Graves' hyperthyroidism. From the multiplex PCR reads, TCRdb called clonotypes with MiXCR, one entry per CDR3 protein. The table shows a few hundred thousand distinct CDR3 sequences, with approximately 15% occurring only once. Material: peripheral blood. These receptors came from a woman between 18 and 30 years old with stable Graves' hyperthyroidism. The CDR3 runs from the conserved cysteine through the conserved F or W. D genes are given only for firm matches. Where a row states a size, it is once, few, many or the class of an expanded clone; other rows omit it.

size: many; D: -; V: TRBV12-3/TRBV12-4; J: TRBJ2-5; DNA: TGTGCCAGCAGTTTGGGGATTGCCCAGTACTTC; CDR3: CASSLGIAQYF
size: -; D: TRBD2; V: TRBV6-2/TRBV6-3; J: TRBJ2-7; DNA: TGTGCCAGCACGTCCCCCCTAGCGGACTATTCCTACGAGCAGTACTTC; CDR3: CASTSPLADYSYEQYF
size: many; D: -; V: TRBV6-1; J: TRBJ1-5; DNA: TGTGCCAGCAGTCCTCCAGGGCTTTTTAGCAATCAGCCCCAGCATTTT; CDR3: CASSPPGLFSNQPQHF
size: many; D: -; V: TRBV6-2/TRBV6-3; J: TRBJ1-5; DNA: TGTGCCAGCAGTGGGGGAAAGGGGCAGCCCCAGCATTTT; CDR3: CASSGGKGQPQHF
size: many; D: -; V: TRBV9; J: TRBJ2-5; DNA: TGTGCCAGCAGCGGTGACAGGTCGGGGCAAGAGACCCAGTACTTC; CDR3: CASSGDRSGQETQYF
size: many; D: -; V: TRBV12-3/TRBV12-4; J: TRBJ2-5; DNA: TGTGCCAGCAGTTTTGGGGCCCCAAATGGCCAAGAGACCCAGTACTTC; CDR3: CASSFGAPNGQETQYF
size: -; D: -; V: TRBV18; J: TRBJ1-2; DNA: TGTGCCAGCTCACCACCTGTGGGCTATGGCTACACCTTC; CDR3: CASSPPVGYGYTF
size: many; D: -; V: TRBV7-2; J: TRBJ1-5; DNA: TGTGCCAGCAGCGTCCGAGGGGGGCAGCCCCAGCATTTT; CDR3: CASSVRGGQPQHF
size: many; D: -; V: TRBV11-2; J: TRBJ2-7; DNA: TGTGCCAGCAGCTTAGAGACCGCGGCCAGGGCCTACGAGCAGTACTTC; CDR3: CASSLETAARAYEQYF
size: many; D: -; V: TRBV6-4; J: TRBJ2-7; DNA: TGTGCCAGCACCAAAGCTTGGGACTTTCTGAGCTCCTACGAGCAGTACTTC; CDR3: CASTKAWDFLSSYEQYF
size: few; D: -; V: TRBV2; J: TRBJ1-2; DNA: TGTGCCAGCACTTATACCGGGGGCAATAACTATGGCTACACCTTC; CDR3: CASTYTGGNNYGYTF
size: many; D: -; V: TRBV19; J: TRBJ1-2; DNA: TGTGCCAGTAGTTTCGACATCTTTGGCTACACCTTC; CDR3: CASSFDIFGYTF
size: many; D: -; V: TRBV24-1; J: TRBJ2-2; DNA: TGTGCCACCAGCAGGGCGGGGACCGGGGAGCTGTTTTTT; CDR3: CATSRAGTGELFF
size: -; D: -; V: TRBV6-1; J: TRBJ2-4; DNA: TGTGCCAGCAGTGAGAGTCACAGCCAACGCATTCAGTACTTC; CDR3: CASSESHSQRIQYF
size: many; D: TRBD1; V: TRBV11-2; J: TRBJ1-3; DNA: TGTGCCAGCAGCCACGGACAGGGGAGTTGGTTAGGAAACACCATATATTTT; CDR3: CASSHGQGSWLGNTIYF
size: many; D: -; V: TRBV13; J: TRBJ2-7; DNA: TGTGCCAGCAGCTTGAAGACGGGACAAAGCTCCTACGAGCAGTACTTC; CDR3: CASSLKTGQSSYEQYF
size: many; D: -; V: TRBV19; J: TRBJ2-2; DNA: TGTGGAAGTGGGGGGGGACAAAACAGAGCGAACACCGGGGAGCTGTTTTTT; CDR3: CGSGGGQNRANTGELFF
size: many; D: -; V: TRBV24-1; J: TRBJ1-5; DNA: TGTGCCACCAGTGGGTGGGGGGGCGATCAGCCCCAGCATTTT; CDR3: CATSGWGGDQPQHF
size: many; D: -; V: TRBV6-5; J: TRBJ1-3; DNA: TGTGCCAGCAGTTACTCGGCAGGACCCCGCTCTGGAAACACCATATATTTT; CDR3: CASSYSAGPRSGNTIYF
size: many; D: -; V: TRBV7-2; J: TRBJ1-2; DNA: TGTGCCAGCAGCCCATACACCTATGGCTACACCTTC; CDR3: CASSPYTYGYTF
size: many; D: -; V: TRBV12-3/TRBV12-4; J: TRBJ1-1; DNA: TGTGCCAGCAGTCTTACCCCCCTCTGGGGGAGCACTGAAGCTTTCTTT; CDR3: CASSLTPLWGSTEAFF
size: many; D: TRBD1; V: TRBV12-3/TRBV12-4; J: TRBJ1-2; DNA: TGTGCCAGCCTTTTGACAGGGGGGCTGACTAACTATGGCTACACCTTC; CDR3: CASLLTGGLTNYGYTF
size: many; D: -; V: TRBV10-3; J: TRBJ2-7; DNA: TGTGCCATCAGCGGGGGACCCTACGAGCAGTACTTC; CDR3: CAISGGPYEQYF
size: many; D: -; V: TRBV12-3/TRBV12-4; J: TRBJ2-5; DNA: TGTGCCAGCAGTTCCTGGACTGTACCTAAAGAGACCCAGTACTTC; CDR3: CASSSWTVPKETQYF
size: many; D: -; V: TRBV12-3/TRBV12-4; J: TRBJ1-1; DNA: TGTGCCAGCAGTTTATTTGAAGGGGTAAATTCTGAAGCTTTCTTT; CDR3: CASSLFEGVNSEAFF
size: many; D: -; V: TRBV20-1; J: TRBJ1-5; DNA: TGCAGTGCTAGCCCGGGGATGGGCCACGGGGGTTATCAGCCCCAGCATTTT; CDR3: CSASPGMGHGGYQPQHF
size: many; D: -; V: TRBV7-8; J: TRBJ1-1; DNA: TGTGCCAGCAGCCACAGGGCTACTGAAGCTTTCTTT; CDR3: CASSHRATEAFF
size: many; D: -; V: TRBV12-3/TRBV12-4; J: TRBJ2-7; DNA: TGTGCCAGCAGTCCCGACATGGTGTACGAGCAGTACTTC; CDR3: CASSPDMVYEQYF
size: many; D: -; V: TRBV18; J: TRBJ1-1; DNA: TGTGCCAGCTCACCACTCGGCTGGGGGTTGAACACTGAAGCTTTCTTT; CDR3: CASSPLGWGLNTEAFF
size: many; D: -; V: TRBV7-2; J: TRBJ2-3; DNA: TGTGCCAGCAGCCCCGCTTACACAGATACGCAGTATTTT; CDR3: CASSPAYTDTQYF
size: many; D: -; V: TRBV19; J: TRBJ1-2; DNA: TGTGCCAGTAGTAGTTGGGATGGCTCCCATGGCTACACCTTC; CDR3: CASSSWDGSHGYTF
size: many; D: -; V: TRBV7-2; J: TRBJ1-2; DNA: TGTGCCAGCAGCACCCCGACAGGTGGTGGCTACACCTTC; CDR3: CASSTPTGGGYTF
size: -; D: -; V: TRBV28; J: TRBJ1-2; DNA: TGTGCCAGCAGTTATTTTCAGGGACCCTATGGCTACACCTTC; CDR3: CASSYFQGPYGYTF
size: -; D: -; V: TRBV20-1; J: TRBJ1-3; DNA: TGCAGTGCCAGGAAAGCCACACAGGGCTGGCTCAATTTT; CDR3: CSARKATQGWLNF
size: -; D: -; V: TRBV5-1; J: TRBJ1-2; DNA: TGCGCCAGCAGCTTGGTGGCTTCCCGTCAAATTTATGGCTACACCTTC; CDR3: CASSLVASRQIYGYTF
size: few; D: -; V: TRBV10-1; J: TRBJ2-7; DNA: TGCGCCAGCAGTGCCGGACCCTCCACTAGGCAGTACTTC; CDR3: CASSAGPSTRQYF
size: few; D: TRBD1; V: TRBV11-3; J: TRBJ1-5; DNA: TGTGCCAGCAGCACCTCGGACAGGCCGGGTCAGCCCCAGCATTTT; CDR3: CASSTSDRPGQPQHF
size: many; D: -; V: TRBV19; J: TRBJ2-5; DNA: TGTGCCAGTAGTATAGGTCTAGCTGCCCGGGAGACCCAGTACTTC; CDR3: CASSIGLAARETQYF
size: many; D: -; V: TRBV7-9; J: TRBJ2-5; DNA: TGTGCCAGCAGCTCCCGTGAGAAGGGGAGGGAGACCCAGTACTTC; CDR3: CASSSREKGRETQYF
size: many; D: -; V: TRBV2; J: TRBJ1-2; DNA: TGTGCCAGCAGTGAAGATGGACTGACTTATGGCTACACCTTC; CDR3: CASSEDGLTYGYTF
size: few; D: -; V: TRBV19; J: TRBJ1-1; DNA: TGTGCCAGTAGTATTTTAGGTTCGAACACTGAAGCTTTCTTT; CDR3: CASSILGSNTEAFF
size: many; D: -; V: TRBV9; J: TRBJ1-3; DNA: TGTGCCAGCAGCGTTGGTCGGGCGGCTTCCCTCTCTGGAAACACCATATATTTT; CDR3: CASSVGRAASLSGNTIYF
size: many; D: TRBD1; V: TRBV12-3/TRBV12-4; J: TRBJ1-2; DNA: TGTGCCAGCAGTTCTCTGGGACAGCCCTTAAATTTGCTCTTC; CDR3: CASSSLGQPLNLLF
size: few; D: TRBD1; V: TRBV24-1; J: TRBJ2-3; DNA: TGTGCCACCAAAGAGAGGGGGCGAGATACGCAGTATTTT; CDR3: CATKERGRDTQYF
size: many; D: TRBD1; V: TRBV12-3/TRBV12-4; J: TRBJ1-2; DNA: TGTGCCAGCAGTTGGACAGGGGGGGCGGTTGGGTACACCTTC; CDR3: CASSWTGGAVGYTF
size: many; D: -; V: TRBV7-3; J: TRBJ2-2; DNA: TGTGCCAGCAGCTTACAGTCGGGGGCCGCGGGGGAGCTGTTTTTT; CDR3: CASSLQSGAAGELFF
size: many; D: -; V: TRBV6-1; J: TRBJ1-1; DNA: TGTGCCAGCAGACTGGACGATGGGACTGAAGCTTTCTTT; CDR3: CASRLDDGTEAFF
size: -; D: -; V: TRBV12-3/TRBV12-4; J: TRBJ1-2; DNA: TGTGCCAGCGAAAATCAGGGATACTATGGCTACACCTTC; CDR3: CASENQGYYGYTF
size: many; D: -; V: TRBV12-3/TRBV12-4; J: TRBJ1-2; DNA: TGTGCCAGCAGTTTAAAAGGAAATGGCTACACCTTC; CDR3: CASSLKGNGYTF
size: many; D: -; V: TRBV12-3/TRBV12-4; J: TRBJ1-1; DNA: TGTGCCAGCAGAGAATTCGCAGGGTACACTGAAGCTTTCTTT; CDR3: CASREFAGYTEAFF
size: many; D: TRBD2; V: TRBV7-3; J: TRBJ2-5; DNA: TGTGCCAGCAGCGCTAGCGGGGGGGCCCGAGAGACCCAGTACTTC; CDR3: CASSASGGARETQYF
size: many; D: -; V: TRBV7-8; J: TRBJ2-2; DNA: TGTGCCAGCAGCTTAGGCCTGGGGGCCAACACCGGGGAGCTGTTTTTT; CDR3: CASSLGLGANTGELFF
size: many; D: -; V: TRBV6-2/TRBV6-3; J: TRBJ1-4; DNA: TGTGCCAGCAGTTACTCGGTTAGAGATAGGGAACGTGAAAAACTGTTTTTT; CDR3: CASSYSVRDREREKLFF